This T cell receptor (beta chain) was documented in a study of blood T cell repertoires in COVID-19. The overall study: Acute-phase and convalescent COVID-19 samples originated in the United States, Italy and Spain.

Per the original data handling: Amplified reference gene primers provided the basis for estimating nucleated cell counts. Sequencing was performed with immunoSEQ multiplex PCR; in TCRdb, only in-frame clones are kept and a portion is missing. Clonal size and the V and J genes are those of that table, whereas D and trimming came from the DNA. Of some 64,000 clones listed, around 80% are singletons. This clone was seen just once. Source material: peripheral blood. The sequence derives from a human donor in a cohort sampled during active COVID-19.

The CDR3 coding sequence is TGTGCCAGCAGTACAGGGCGCAATCAGCCCCAGCATTTT. Amino acid sequence: CASSTGRNQPQHF. This sequence joins TRBV12-3 or TRBV12-4 and TRBJ1-5; a possible D gene is TRBD1 (6 bases). Trimming left V 5 bases short and J 2 bases short, with 7 bases between. This CDR3 has 13 residues.